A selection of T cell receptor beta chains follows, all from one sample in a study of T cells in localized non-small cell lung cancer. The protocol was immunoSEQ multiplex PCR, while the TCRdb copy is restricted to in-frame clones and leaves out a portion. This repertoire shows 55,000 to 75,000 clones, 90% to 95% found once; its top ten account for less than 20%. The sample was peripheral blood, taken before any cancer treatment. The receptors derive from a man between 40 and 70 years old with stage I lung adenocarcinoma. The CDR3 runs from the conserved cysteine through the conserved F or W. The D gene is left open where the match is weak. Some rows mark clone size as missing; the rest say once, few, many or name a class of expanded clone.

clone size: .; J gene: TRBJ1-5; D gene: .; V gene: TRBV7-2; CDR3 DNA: TGTGCCAGCAGTCCAGAGCTTAATCAGCCCCAGCATTTT; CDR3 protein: CASSPELNQPQHF
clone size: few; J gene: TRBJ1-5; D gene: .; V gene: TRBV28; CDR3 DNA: TGTGCCAGCAGTTTACTGTGGGGGGGAAGCAATCAGCCCCAGCATTTT; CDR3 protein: CASSLLWGGSNQPQHF
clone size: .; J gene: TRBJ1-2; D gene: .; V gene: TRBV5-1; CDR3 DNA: TGCGCCAGCAGCTTGTTGACGGGGGTCAATTATGGCTACACCTTC; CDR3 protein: CASSLLTGVNYGYTF
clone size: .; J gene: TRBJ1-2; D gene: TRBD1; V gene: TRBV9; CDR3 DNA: TGTGCCAGCAGCGCGGGGACAGCTAACTATGGCTACACCTTC; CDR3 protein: CASSAGTANYGYTF
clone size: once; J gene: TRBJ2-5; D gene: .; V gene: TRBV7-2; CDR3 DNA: TGTGCCAGCAGCTACTACGATGGGCAAGAGACCCAGTACTTC; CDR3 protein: CASSYYDGQETQYF
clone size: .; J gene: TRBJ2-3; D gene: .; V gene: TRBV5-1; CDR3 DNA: TGCGCCAGCAGCCCCCCGACAGATACGCAGTATTTT; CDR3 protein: CASSPPTDTQYF
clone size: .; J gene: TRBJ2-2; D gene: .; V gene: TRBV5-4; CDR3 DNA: TGTGCCAGCATGAACCGAGACACCGGGGAGCTGTTTTTT; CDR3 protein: CASMNRDTGELFF
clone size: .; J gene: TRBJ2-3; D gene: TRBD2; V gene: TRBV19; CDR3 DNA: TGTGCCAGTAGTCCGACTAGCGGGAGGGCCACAGATACGCAGTATTTT; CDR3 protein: CASSPTSGRATDTQYF
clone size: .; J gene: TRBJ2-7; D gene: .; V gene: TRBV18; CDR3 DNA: TGTGCCAGCTCACCAACGAGCCGAACCTACGAGCAGTACTTC; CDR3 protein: CASSPTSRTYEQYF
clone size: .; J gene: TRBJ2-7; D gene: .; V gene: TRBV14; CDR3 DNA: TGTGCCAGCAGTCTAGGGGTTGAGCAGTACTTC; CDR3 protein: CASSLGVEQYF
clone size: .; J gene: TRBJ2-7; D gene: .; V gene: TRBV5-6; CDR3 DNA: TGTGCCAGCAGCTGGGTGAGGCCCCCCTACGAGCAGTACTTC; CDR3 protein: CASSWVRPPYEQYF
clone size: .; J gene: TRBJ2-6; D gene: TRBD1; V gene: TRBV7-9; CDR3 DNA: TGTGCCAGCAGCCCACGAGGGGCGGACAGGGGGTCTGGGGCCAACGTCCTGACTTTC; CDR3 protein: CASSPRGADRGSGANVLTF
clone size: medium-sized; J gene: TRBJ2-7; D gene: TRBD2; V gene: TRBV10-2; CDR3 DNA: TGCGCCAGCAGTGGGAGCGGGAGAGGTAACGAGCAGTACTTC; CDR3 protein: CASSGSGRGNEQYF
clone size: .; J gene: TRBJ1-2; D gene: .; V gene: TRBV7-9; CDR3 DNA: TGTGCCAGCAGCCCCCGGGCCCATAACTATGGCTACACCTTC; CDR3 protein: CASSPRAHNYGYTF
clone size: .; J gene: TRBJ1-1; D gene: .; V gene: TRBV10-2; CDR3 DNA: TGCGCCAGCAGTGTCCCGAGGGGCGGAGACACTGAAGCTTTCTTT; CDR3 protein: CASSVPRGGDTEAFF
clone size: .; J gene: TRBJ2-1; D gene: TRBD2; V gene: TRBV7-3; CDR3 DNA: TGTGCCAGCAGCGATCTAGCGGGGCTACTTAATGAGCAGTTCTTC; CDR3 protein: CASSDLAGLLNEQFF
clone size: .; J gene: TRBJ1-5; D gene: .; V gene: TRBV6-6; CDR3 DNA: TGTGCCAGCGTGAGGGGGAATCAGCCCCAGCATTTT; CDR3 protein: CASVRGNQPQHF
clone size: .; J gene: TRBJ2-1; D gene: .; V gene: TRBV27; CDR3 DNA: TGTGCCAGCAGTTTAGGTGGGAGTTCCTACAATGAGCAGTTCTTC; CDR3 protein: CASSLGGSSYNEQFF
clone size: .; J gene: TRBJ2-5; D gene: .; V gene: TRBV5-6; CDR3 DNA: TGTGCCAGCAGCTTATGGAGGCAAGAGACCCAGTACTTC; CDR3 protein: CASSLWRQETQYF
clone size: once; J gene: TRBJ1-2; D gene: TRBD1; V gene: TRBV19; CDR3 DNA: TGTGCCAGTCGAAAGGACAGGAGTAACTATGGCTACACCTTC; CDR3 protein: CASRKDRSNYGYTF
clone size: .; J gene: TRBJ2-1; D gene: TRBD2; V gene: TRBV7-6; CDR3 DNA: TGTGCCAGCAGGACCTCCGGTGGGGGGACTAGCGGGAGTGGGTCCTACAATGAGCAGTTCTTC; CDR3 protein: CASRTSGGGTSGSGSYNEQFF
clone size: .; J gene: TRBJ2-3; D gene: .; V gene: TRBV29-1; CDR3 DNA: TGCAGCGTTGAAGATCCCGGGGGTCGAGAAGATACGCAGTATTTT; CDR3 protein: CSVEDPGGREDTQYF
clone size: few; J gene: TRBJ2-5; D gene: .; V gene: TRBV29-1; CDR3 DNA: TGCAGCGCCAAAGGCTGGGACCAAGAGACCCAGTACTTC; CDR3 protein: CSAKGWDQETQYF
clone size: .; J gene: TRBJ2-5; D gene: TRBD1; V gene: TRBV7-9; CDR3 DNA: TGTGCCAGCAGCCCTCGGACAGGGAGCCTACAAGAGACCCAGTACTTC; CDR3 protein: CASSPRTGSLQETQYF
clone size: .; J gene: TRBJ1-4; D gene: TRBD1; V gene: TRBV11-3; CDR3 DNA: TGTGCCAGCAGCTTCCGGGACAGGGTGTTTTTT; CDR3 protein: CASSFRDRVFF
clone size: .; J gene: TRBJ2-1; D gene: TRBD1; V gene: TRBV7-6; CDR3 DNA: TGTGCCAGCAGCATACCATTCAGGGGGCCTGAGCAGTTCTTC; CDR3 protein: CASSIPFRGPEQFF
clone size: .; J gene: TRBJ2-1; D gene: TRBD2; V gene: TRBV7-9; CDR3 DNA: TGTGCCAGCAGCGACGGACTAGCGGGAGGGCCGTCCAATGAGCAGTTCTTC; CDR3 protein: CASSDGLAGGPSNEQFF
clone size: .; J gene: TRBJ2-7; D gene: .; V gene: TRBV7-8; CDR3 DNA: TGTGCCAGCAGCTTATATCGGGCCGGCGGCGAGCAGTACTTC; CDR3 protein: CASSLYRAGGEQYF
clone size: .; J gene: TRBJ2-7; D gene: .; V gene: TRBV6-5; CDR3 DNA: TGTGCCAGCAGTTATAGGGCAGGAGCCTACGAGCAGTACTTC; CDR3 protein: CASSYRAGAYEQYF
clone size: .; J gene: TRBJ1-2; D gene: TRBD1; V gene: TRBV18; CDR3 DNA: TGTGCCAGCTCACCCGGACAGGGGGTTAACTATGGCTACACCTTC; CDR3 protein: CASSPGQGVNYGYTF
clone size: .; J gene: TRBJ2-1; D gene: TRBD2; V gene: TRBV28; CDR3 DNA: TGTGCCAGCAGTTTGGGTCCGACCGGGAGGGTGGATGAGCAGTTCTTC; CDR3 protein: CASSLGPTGRVDEQFF